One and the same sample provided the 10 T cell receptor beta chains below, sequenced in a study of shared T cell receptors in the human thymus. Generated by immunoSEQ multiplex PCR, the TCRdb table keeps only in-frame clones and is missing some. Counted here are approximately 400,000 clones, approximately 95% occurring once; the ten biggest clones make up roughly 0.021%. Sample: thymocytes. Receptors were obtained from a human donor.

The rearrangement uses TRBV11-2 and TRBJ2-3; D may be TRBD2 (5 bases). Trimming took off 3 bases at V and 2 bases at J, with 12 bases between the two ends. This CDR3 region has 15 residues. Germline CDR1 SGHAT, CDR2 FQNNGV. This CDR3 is CASSFGGSFTDTQYF. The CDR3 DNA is TGTGCCAGCAGCTTTGGCGGGTCATTCACAGATACGCAGTATTTT.

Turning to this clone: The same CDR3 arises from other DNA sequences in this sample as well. The CDR3 DNA sequence: TGTGCCTGGAGTGTACGGGGAGTAGGAAACACCATATATTTT. This translates into CAWSVRGVGNTIYF. J is TRBJ1-3 and V is TRBV30; D unresolved. V dropped 0 bases and J dropped 4 bases, with 10 bases sitting between them. The V gene's germline CDR1 is GTSNPN and CDR2 SVGIG (reference sequence). The length of the CDR3 is 14 residues.

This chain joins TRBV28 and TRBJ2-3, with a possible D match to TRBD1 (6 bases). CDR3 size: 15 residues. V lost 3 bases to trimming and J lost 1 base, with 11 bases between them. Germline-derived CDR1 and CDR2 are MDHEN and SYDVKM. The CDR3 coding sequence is TGTGCCAGCAGTTTTTACCCAGGGGGCACAGATACGCAGTATTTT. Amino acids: CASSFYPGGTDTQYF.

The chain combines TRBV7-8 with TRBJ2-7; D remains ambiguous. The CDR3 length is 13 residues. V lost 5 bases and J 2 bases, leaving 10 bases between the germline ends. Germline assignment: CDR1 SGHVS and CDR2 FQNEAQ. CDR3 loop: CASSETPAYEQYF. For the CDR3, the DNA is TGTGCCAGCAGCGAGACCCCAGCCTACGAGCAGTACTTC. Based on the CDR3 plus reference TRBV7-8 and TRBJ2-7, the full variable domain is GAGVSQSPRYKVAKRGQDVALRCDPISGHVSLFWYQQALGQGPEFLTYFQNEAQLDKSGLPSDRFFAERPEGSVSTLKIQRTQQEDSAVYLCASSETPAYEQYFGPGTRLTVT.

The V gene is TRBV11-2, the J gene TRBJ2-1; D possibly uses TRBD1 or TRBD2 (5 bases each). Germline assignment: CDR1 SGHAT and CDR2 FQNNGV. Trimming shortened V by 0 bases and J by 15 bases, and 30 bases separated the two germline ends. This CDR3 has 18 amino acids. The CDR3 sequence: CASSLERGLANSDPVAFF. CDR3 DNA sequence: TGTGCCAGCAGCTTAGAAAGGGGTCTAGCAAATAGCGACCCCGTGGCGTTCTTC.

The CDR3 DNA reads as TGTGCCAGCAGCTTGCGGACAGGCTGGATGAGCACAGATACGCAGTATTTT. The encoded protein is CASSLRTGWMSTDTQYF. V usage is TRBV7-2 and J usage is TRBJ2-3; 7 bases are a match to TRBD1. V dropped 3 bases and J dropped 0; count of bases not matched to a gene: 9. The CDR3 is 17 residues long. The germline V gene has CDR1 SGHTA and CDR2 FQGNSA.

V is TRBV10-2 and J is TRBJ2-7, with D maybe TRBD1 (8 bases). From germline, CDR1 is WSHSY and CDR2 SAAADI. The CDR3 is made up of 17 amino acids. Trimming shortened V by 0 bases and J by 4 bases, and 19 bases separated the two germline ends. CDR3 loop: CASSESQQGGLSYEQYF. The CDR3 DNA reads TGCGCCAGCAGTGAGTCGCAACAGGGGGGGTTATCGTACGAGCAGTACTTC.

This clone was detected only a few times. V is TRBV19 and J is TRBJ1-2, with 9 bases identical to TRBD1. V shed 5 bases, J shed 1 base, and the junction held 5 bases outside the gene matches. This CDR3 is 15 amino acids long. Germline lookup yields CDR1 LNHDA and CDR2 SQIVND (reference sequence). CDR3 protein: CASSLRDRDNYGYTF. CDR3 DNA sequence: TGTGCCAGTAGTCTCCGGGACAGGGATAACTATGGCTACACCTTC.

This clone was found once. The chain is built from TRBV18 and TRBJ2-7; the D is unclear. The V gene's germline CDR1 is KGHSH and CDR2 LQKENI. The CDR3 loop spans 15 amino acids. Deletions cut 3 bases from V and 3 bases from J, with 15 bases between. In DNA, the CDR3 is TGTGCCAGCTCACCCGGCCCGCAACAGCACTACGAGCAGTACTTC. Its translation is CASSPGPQQHYEQYF. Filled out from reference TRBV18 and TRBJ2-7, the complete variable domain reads NAGVMQNPRHLVRRRGQEARLRCSPMKGHSHVYWYRQLPEEGLKFMVYLQKENIIDESGMPKERFSAEFPKEGPSILRIQQVVRGDSAAYFCASSPGPQQHYEQYFGPGTRLTVT.

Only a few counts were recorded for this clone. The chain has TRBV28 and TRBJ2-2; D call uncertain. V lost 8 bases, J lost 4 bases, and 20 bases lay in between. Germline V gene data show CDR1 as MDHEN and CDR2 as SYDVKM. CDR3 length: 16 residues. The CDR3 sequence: CASSNRGATCTGELFF. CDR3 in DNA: TGTGCCAGCTCAAATCGAGGCGCGACTTGCACCGGGGAGCTGTTTTTT.